This TCR beta chain was found in a study of blood T cell repertoires in COVID-19 (dated by TCRdb to 2020 to 2021). Some background on the complete study: Samples covering the acute and convalescent phases of COVID-19 were provided by collaborators in the United States, Italy and Spain. Sample metadata almost always included a de-identified subject ID, COVID-19 status, age in years and sex. HLA class I and class II types, where available, came from metadata supplied by the sample provider rather than from assay-based typing. Samples were obtained from the ongoing ImmuneRACE study (first 160 participants) and from 1,254 subjects provided by 6 global collaborators. Subjects who had been exposed to COVID-19, were actively infected with it, or had recovered from it provided the deeply sampled blood TCRbeta repertoires that made up the dataset. The repertoires were made available in a free public database intended to serve as a resource for research on the immune response to SARS-CoV-2. The material from the prospective study consisted of cDNA or gDNA derived from T cells, B-cell-depleted T cells, or PBMCs. Overall results and qualifications from the work: How much clinical and demographic metadata was included differed by source and by participant, and the metadata was provided uncurated.

The immunoSEQ Assay, a bias-controlled multiplex PCR, was used to amplify TCRbeta CDR3 regions from genomic DNA. In the paper's pipeline: Within the assay, amplification of reference gene primers was used to estimate how many nucleated cells each sample contained. To quantify the absolute abundance of each unique TCRbeta CDR3 rearrangement, sequence reads were collapsed and filtered. For each sample, productive Simpson clonality was calculated as the square root of Simpson's diversity index over productive rearrangements. Here the immuneACCESS table is served through TCRdb, limited to in-frame sequences with V and J called. Missing clones are a known gap in these copies; in checked studies unresolved V genes cover under half, and the rest lacks a known reason. The V and J calls and the clone size are those of that table, but D and trimming were determined from the DNA. The table for this sample lists 140,000 to 150,000 clones; roughly 75% of them were counted only once. In total, the top ten clones hold just over 6% of the sample.

Enrolling through a virtual design, the prospective study's participants ranged in age from roughly 18 to 89 years and lived across some 22 United States geographic areas. In the prospective study, participants were assigned to cohorts based on the clinical history participants reported in a screening survey and a study questionnaire. Recovered participants in ImmuneRACE Cohort 3 were defined as having two consecutive negative NP/OP PCR tests, clearance from a healthcare professional, or resolution of symptoms. Mobile phlebotomists in the prospective study collected whole blood, serum and a nasopharyngeal or oropharyngeal swab from every participant. Participants in the prospective study had the option to provide additional blood draws and questionnaires over an approximately two-month period. Blood samples from the prospective study were shipped frozen or at room temperature prior to DNA extraction.

The germline V gene (reference sequence) supplies CDR1 LNHDA and CDR2 SQIVND. The CDR3 goes from the cysteine to the phenylalanine over 15 residues. The sequence is cut down to CDR3 DNA, 45 bases in frame from base 1. V is clipped by 1 base and J by 3 bases, and the sequence between their germline boundaries is 12 bases long. For this clone: Its antigen is not yet known. Qualities for individual bases were not recorded, and no much larger clone is one base off.

Rearrangement joined TRBV19 to TRBJ1-2; TRBD1 is possibly the D segment (5 matching bases). Sample: PBMCs or T cells enriched from blood (not recorded which). The sequence came from a woman between 45 and 60 years old who had recovered from COVID-19. The DNA reads TGTGCCAGTAGTATAGGGGGACTTGGGGACTATGGCTACACCTTC. The translation is CASSIGGLGDYGYTF.